Below, 13 T cell receptor beta chains from the same sample are listed, as sequenced in a study of blood T cell repertoires in COVID-19. Produced via immunoSEQ multiplex PCR; TCRdb's table is partial and in-frame only. Of around 65,000 clones in the sample, around four fifths were seen once. The source material was peripheral blood. The receptors here all came from a woman aged 45 to 65 with active or convalescent COVID-19.

The chain links TRBV2 to TRBJ1-1; 7 bases fit TRBD1. J gave up 5 bases and V 3 bases, and 9 bases lay outside the gene matches. This CDR3 comprises 15 residues. Germline V lookup: CDR1 SNHLY, CDR2 FYNNEI. The chain's CDR3 is CASSERQGGGTEAFF. CDR3 sequence (DNA): TGTGCCAGCAGTGAGCGACAGGGAGGAGGGACTGAAGCTTTCTTT.

This clone was seen repeatedly, ten times or more. The chain links TRBV5-1 to TRBJ2-1; 8 nucleotides align to TRBD2. This CDR3 spans 16 amino acids. The germline V gene encodes CDR1 SGHRS and CDR2 YFSETQ. J was trimmed by 0 bases and V by 1 base; bases with no gene match: 3. CDR3 protein: CASSLTSGSSYNEQFF. CDR3 in DNA: TGCGCCAGCAGCTTGACTAGCGGTAGCTCCTACAATGAGCAGTTCTTC.

This chain connects TRBV5-1 to TRBJ2-7, with 8 bases aligning to TRBD1. With 0 bases clipped from V and 5 bases from J, the junction kept 4 bases outside the gene matches. In germline, CDR1 is SGHRS, CDR2 YFSETQ. This CDR3 has 14 amino acids. The CDR3 is CASSLESRGHEQYF. CDR3 coding DNA: TGCGCCAGCAGCTTGGAGTCCAGGGGGCACGAGCAGTACTTC.

This sequence joins TRBV18 and TRBJ2-3, with 7 nucleotides matching TRBD1. The CDR3 contains 13 residues. The ends lost 4 bases at V and 4 bases at J; junction bases unmatched: 2. Germline CDR1 is KGHSH and CDR2 is LQKENI. CDR3 protein: CASSRQGADTQYF. The DNA for the CDR3 is TGTGCCAGCTCACGACAGGGCGCAGATACGCAGTATTTT.

The chain links TRBV27 to TRBJ2-2; TRBD2 aligns across 9 bases. This CDR3 has 16 residues. The germline V gene has CDR1 MNHEY and CDR2 SMNVEV (reference sequence). After removal of 6 bases from V and 5 bases from J, the junction contained 10 bases not matched to a gene. CDR3 region: CASRPTSGRRTGELFF. CDR3 nucleotides: TGTGCCAGCAGGCCCACTAGCGGGCGGAGGACCGGGGAGCTGTTTTTT.

The chain carries TRBV7-8 and TRBJ1-5, with D unresolved. The CDR3 extends over 13 amino acids. The V gene lost 2 bases and the J gene lost 4 bases, with 6 bases spanning the gap. Germline V CDR1 and CDR2: SGHVS, FQNEAQ. The CDR3 nucleotides read TGTGCCAGCAGCTTATCGGGGAATCAGCCCCAGCATTTT. It yields the protein CASSLSGNQPQHF.

The V and J genes are TRBV30 and TRBJ2-1; maybe TRBD2 (6 bases). The V and J ends lost 5 bases and 7 bases respectively, with 15 bases between them. The CDR3 runs 13 residues. Germline assignment: CDR1 GTSNPN and CDR2 SVGIG (reference sequence). CDR3 sequence reads: CAWDRQSGNEQFF. The CDR3 DNA follows: TGTGCCTGGGATAGACAGAGCGGGAATGAGCAGTTCTTC.

This clone came up a few times. CDR3 nucleotides: TGTGCCACCAGTGACCCTATGAATGAGCAGTTCTTC. Its protein is CATSDPMNEQFF. This chain joins TRBV24-1 and TRBJ2-1; the D is unclear. CDR1 is KGHDR and CDR2 is SFDVKD in the germline V gene. V lost 4 bases and J 7 bases, leaving 7 bases between the germline ends. The CDR3 spans 12 residues.

The gene calls are TRBV7-2 and TRBJ1-3; D perhaps matches TRBD1 (5 bases). Trimming removed 2 bases from V and 0 bases from J, with 8 bases in between. Germline loops: CDR1 SGHTA, CDR2 FQGNSA. The CDR3 runs to 15 residues. CDR3 sequence (DNA): TGTGCCAGCAGCTTAATGGGGGGCTCTGGAAACACCATATATTTT. Translating gives CASSLMGGSGNTIYF.

The chain uses TRBV19 and TRBJ2-2; D is uncertain. Trimming left V 3 bases short and J 1 base short, with 6 bases between. CDR1 is LNHDA, CDR2 SQIVND, per germline (reference sequence). The CDR3 extends over 14 amino acids. The CDR3: CASSIDWNTGELFF. The CDR3 nucleotides are TGTGCCAGTAGTATCGACTGGAACACCGGGGAGCTGTTTTTT.

This sequence joins TRBV5-4 and TRBJ2-3; the match to TRBD1 covers 7 bases. Trimming took 4 bases from V and 0 from J; bases not matched to a gene: 8. The CDR3 totals 16 residues. CDR1 is SGHNT, CDR2 YYREEE, per germline (reference sequence). The CDR3 sequence: CASSPGQALSTDTQYF. The CDR3 DNA is TGTGCCAGCAGCCCCGGACAGGCATTGAGCACAGATACGCAGTATTTT.

V and J are TRBV5-1 and TRBJ2-7, with 7 bases aligning to TRBD2. The CDR3 is made up of 14 amino acids. Germline lookup yields CDR1 SGHRS and CDR2 YFSETQ. After removal of 0 bases from V and 4 bases from J, the junction contained 4 bases not matched to a gene. The CDR3 protein is CASSLGTSRYEQYF. CDR3 DNA sequence: TGCGCCAGCAGCTTGGGGACTAGTCGTTACGAGCAGTACTTC. The variable domain in full, with the rest retrieved from reference TRBV5-1 and TRBJ2-7, is KAGVTQTPRYLIKTRGQQVTLSCSPISGHRSVSWYQQTPGQGLQFLFEYFSETQRNKGNFPGRFSGRQFSNSRSEMNVSTLELGDSALYLCASSLGTSRYEQYFGPGTRLTVT.

The chain carries TRBV15 and TRBJ1-1; 9 bases are a match to TRBD1. From germline, CDR1 is LNHNV and CDR2 YYDKDF (reference sequence). The CDR3 length is 17 residues. Losses at the gene ends were 0 bases for V and 11 bases for J; bases not matched to a gene: 16. The CDR3 coding sequence is TGTGCCACCAGCAGAGACTTTAGAAGACAGGGGGGAGACAACGCTTTCTTT. Translation: CATSRDFRRQGGDNAFF.